The 3 T cell receptor beta chains below come from one sample, sequenced in a study of cytomegalovirus exposure and HLA in healthy donors. In the PCR, 60 Vbeta and 13 Jbeta primers were used. The data were produced by immunoSEQ multiplex PCR, yet TCRdb's version contains in-frame clones alone and is incomplete. The specimen's table records more than 70,000 clones. Sequencing input: PBMCs. The receptor source for this set is a woman aged 55-70 years in good health and CMV-seronegative.

The chain uses TRBV7-2 and TRBJ1-1; no reliable D call. Trimming took off 1 base at V and 7 bases at J, with 7 bases between the two ends. The CDR3 contains 12 residues. In germline, CDR1 is SGHTA, CDR2 FQGNSA. Here the CDR3 reads CASSLVTGEAFF. The CDR3 DNA follows: TGTGCCAGCAGCTTAGTAACGGGTGAAGCTTTCTTT.

The CDR3 nucleotides are TGTGCCTGGAGTGGAGGGTACGAGCAGTACTTC. Its protein product is CAWSGGYEQYF. The V call is TRBV30, the J call TRBJ2-7, with D possibly being TRBD2 (5 bases). Germline V gene lookup returns CDR1 GTSNPN and CDR2 SVGIG (reference sequence). V lost 1 base to trimming and J lost 4 bases, with 5 bases between them. The CDR3 is made up of 11 amino acids.

The genes are TRBV21-1 and TRBJ2-5; TRBD1, the table's D call, lacks a check against the DNA. TRBV21-1 counts as a pseudogene. The CDR3 has 16 residues. As DNA, the CDR3 is TGTGCCAGCAGCAAAACGGGGCCAGGGGGTCAGGAGACCCAGTACTTC. As protein: CASSKTGPGGQETQYF.